Listed here are 9 T cell receptor beta chains from one sample, sequenced in a study of cytomegalovirus exposure and HLA in healthy donors. The PCR had 60 Vbeta and 13 Jbeta primers. Some clones are missing from TCRdb's copy, which holds only in-frame ones; the method was immunoSEQ multiplex PCR. The top ten hold 1.8% of the sample, which has 100,000 to 150,000 clones, around three quarters seen once. The specimen was PBMCs. The receptors originated from a woman in her fifties or sixties in good health and CMV-seronegative.

V and J are TRBV27 and TRBJ2-3; D call uncertain. In germline, CDR1 is MNHEY, CDR2 SMNVEV (reference sequence). With 0 bases removed from V and 1 base from J, the gap between germline ends came to 11 bases. The CDR3 covers 16 residues. This CDR3 is CASSLSRLKRTDTQYF. As DNA, the CDR3 is TGTGCCAGCAGTTTATCTCGGTTAAAGCGCACAGATACGCAGTATTTT.

The rearrangement links TRBV28 to TRBJ2-5, with D possibly matching TRBD1 (6 bases). The CDR3 is 14 amino acids. Germline CDR1 and CDR2: MDHEN and SYDVKM. Trimming pared 6 bases from V and 2 bases from J, leaving 13 bases between. CDR3 DNA sequence: TGTGCCAGCAGCATTAGTGACAGGCAAGAGACCCAGTACTTC. Its translation: CASSISDRQETQYF.

The chain couples TRBV7-3 to TRBJ2-5, with 8 bases identical to TRBD1. The CDR3 sequence is 16 residues long. Germline V gene data show CDR1 as SGHTA and CDR2 as FQGTGA. The ends lost 5 bases at V and 4 bases at J; junction bases unmatched: 12. In nucleotides, the CDR3 is TGTGCCAGCAGCCCACGTCCGACAGGGGCCGCAGAGACCCAGTACTTC. Translation gives CASSPRPTGAAETQYF. Using reference TRBV7-3 and TRBJ2-5 for the parts outside the CDR3, the full variable domain is GAGVSQTPSNKVTEKGKYVELRCDPISGHTALYWYRQSLGQGPEFLIYFQGTGAADDSGLPNDRFFAVRPEGSVSTLKIQRTERGDSAVYLCASSPRPTGAAETQYFGPGTRLLVL.

The CDR3 DNA reads as TGTGCCAGCAGTTTATCCTTCTCCTACGAGCAGTACTTC. Residues: CASSLSFSYEQYF. This chain uses TRBV27 with TRBJ2-7; D gene unclear. Germline V gene data show CDR1 as MNHEY and CDR2 as SMNVEV (reference sequence). V was clipped by 0 bases and J by 0 bases, with 3 bases between them. This CDR3 has 13 amino acids.

V usage is TRBV5-1 and J usage is TRBJ2-3; a weak D match, TRBD2 (7 bases). Trimming took 4 bases from V and 4 from J, leaving 19 bases between them. The CDR3 sequence is 16 residues long. Germline CDR1 reads SGHRS; CDR2 reads YFSETQ. CDR3 bases: TGCGCCAGCAGCAAAAATTCTAGGGGGGGTTCAGATACGCAGTATTTT. It translates to CASSKNSRGGSDTQYF.

The chain carries TRBV19 and TRBJ1-3; D call uncertain. Per the germline V gene, CDR1 is LNHDA and CDR2 is SQIVND (reference sequence). The CDR3 extends over 17 amino acids. V lost 3 bases, J lost 0 bases, and 15 bases lay in between. The DNA for the CDR3 is TGTGCCAGTAGTATCAAGAAGGAGGGTTCCTCTGGAAACACCATATATTTT. Protein: CASSIKKEGSSGNTIYF.

J is TRBJ2-6 and V is TRBV29-1, with D unresolved. The V end lost 3 bases, the J end lost 0 bases, and 6 bases lay between the germline ends. Germline V lookup: CDR1 SQVTM, CDR2 ANQGSEA. The CDR3 length is 14 residues. The CDR3 region is CSVEFLSGANVLTF. The CDR3, as DNA: TGCAGCGTTGAGTTCCTCTCTGGGGCCAACGTCCTGACTTTC.

Here the CDR3 reads CASSKDRAREAFF. CDR3 nucleotides: TGTGCCAGCAGTAAGGACAGGGCGCGTGAAGCTTTCTTT. The J gene is TRBJ1-1, the V gene TRBV6-5; 8 positions match TRBD1. The V gene's germline CDR1 is MNHEY and CDR2 SVGAGI. V was clipped by 5 bases and J by 7 bases; unmatched bases: 6. The CDR3 totals 13 residues.

The rearrangement links TRBV5-6 to TRBJ2-7; no definite D call. This CDR3 comprises 12 residues. Trimming removed 7 bases at V and 2 bases at J, with 10 bases between. Germline V gene sequence: CDR1 SGHDT, CDR2 YYEEEE. In nucleotides, the CDR3 is TGTGCCAGCTCTAGACGCCCCTACGAGCAGTACGTC. Translation: CASSRRPYEQYV.